This TCR beta chain was obtained from a study of technical replicates of blood from a handful of donors. The germline V gene has CDR1 MGHRA and CDR2 YSYEKL. The ends lost 10 bases at V and 3 bases at J; junction bases unmatched: 10. The CDR3 has 14 residues. Repertoires were generated with immunoSEQ multiplex PCR, while TCRdb's copy carries only in-frame clones and drops some. The table shows under 110,000 clones, with 95% to 96% occurring only once. Sequenced material: T cells isolated from PBMCs. The V gene is TRBV4-1, the J gene TRBJ2-7; 9 bases fit TRBD1. The receptor was derived from a human donor in good health. The CDR3 sequence is CATQSGQGNYEQYF. CDR3 nucleotide sequence: TGCGCCACTCAAAGTGGACAGGGGAACTACGAGCAGTACTTC.